The source of this T cell receptor (beta chain) is a study of cytomegalovirus exposure and HLA in healthy donors. General observations from the study: Several top significant clusters appeared, in a later analysis, to be linked to common viral pathogens. It was only CMV serostatus that was available as immune exposure information. Accounts indicate the classifier identified cytomegalovirus status with strong specificity and sensitivity. Accurate prediction of HLA-A and HLA-B alleles (for most subjects) was reportedly achieved from TCR beta sequences.

Germline V gene data show CDR1 as MDHEN and CDR2 as SYDVKM. The CDR3 is 11 residues long. Trimming took off 5 bases at V and 5 bases at J, with 6 bases between the two ends. As for this clone: What it binds is not known.

PCR used 60 Vbeta primers and 13 Jbeta primers. Profiled with immunoSEQ multiplex PCR; TCRdb holds only in-frame clones, not every one. This sample carries 150,000 to 200,000 clones, around 80% of them seen once, and the ten largest clones take 1.9%. The sequenced material came from PBMCs. The rearrangement joins TRBV28 to TRBJ2-5, with D unresolved. The source of this sequence is a man aged 18 to 29 in good health and CMV-seronegative. The CDR3 reads CASSAMETQYF. DNA of the CDR3: TGTGCCAGCAGTGCGATGGAGACCCAGTACTTC.